These 19 T cell receptor beta chains came from one sample sequenced in a study of blood T cell repertoires in COVID-19. Here immunoSEQ multiplex PCR was the method, and the copy in TCRdb shows in-frame clones only, minus some. Seen here are approximately 220,000 clones, around 92% observed once, and the top ten hold roughly 4%. Material for sequencing was PBMCs or T cells enriched from blood (not recorded which). Receptors were obtained from a woman between 25 and 40 years old with acute COVID-19.

V gene TRBV4-1 combines with J gene TRBJ2-2, with 12 bases identical to TRBD2. With 0 bases clipped from V and 7 bases from J, the junction kept 12 bases outside the gene matches. The CDR3 is 19 amino acids. CDR1 MGHRA and CDR2 YSYEKL come from the germline V gene. The CDR3 DNA is TGCGCCAGCAGCCAAGATCTAGCGAGACTAGCGGGGGAGGACGGGGAGCTGTTTTTT. Protein sequence: CASSQDLARLAGEDGELFF.

The V and J genes are TRBV12-3 or TRBV12-4 and TRBJ2-1; 8 bases are a match to TRBD1. CDR3 length: 13 amino acids. The V and J ends lost 7 bases and 8 bases, in that order; junction bases with no gene match: 7. The CDR3 spells CASTQGAGDEQFF. For the CDR3, the DNA is TGTGCCAGCACGCAGGGGGCCGGGGATGAGCAGTTCTTC.

CDR3 residues: CASSIGTGANTEAFF. CDR3 nucleotide sequence: TGTGCCAGCAGTATTGGGACAGGGGCGAACACTGAAGCTTTCTTT. The rearrangement uses TRBV9 and TRBJ1-1, with 10 bases aligning to TRBD1. The CDR3 extends over 15 amino acids. V lost 5 bases to trimming and J lost 1 base; unmatched junction nucleotides: 5. The V gene's germline CDR1 is SGDLS and CDR2 YYNGEE.

This chain joins TRBV19 and TRBJ2-2, with a possible D match to TRBD2 (6 bases). The CDR3 contains 17 residues. Germline V gene sequence: CDR1 LNHDA, CDR2 SQIVND (reference sequence). V was trimmed by 6 bases and J by 0 bases, leaving 17 bases between them. The CDR3 DNA is TGTGCCAGTAGCCTCTCTGGGACTGGAGCGAACACCGGGGAGCTGTTTTTT. It specifies CASSLSGTGANTGELFF. Drawing the rest from reference TRBV19 and TRBJ2-2, the complete variable domain is DGGITQSPKYLFRKEGQNVTLSCEQNLNHDAMYWYRQDPGQGLRLIYYSQIVNDFQKGDIAEGYSVSREKKESFPLTVTSAQKNPTAFYLCASSLSGTGANTGELFFGEGSRLTVL.

This clone showed up just a few times. The gene calls are TRBV30 and TRBJ1-4; 7 nucleotides agree with TRBD1. The V gene end was trimmed by 3 bases and the J gene end by 3 bases; junction bases not matched to a gene: 4. Germline V gene data show CDR1 as GTSNPN and CDR2 as SVGIG (reference sequence). The CDR3 is made up of 14 amino acids. CDR3 nucleotides: TGTGCCTGGAGGACAGGGTGGTCTAATGAAAAACTGTTTTTT. Encoded protein: CAWRTGWSNEKLFF. The full variable domain, its missing parts supplied by reference TRBV30 and TRBJ1-4, is SQTIHQWPATLVQPVGSPLSLECTVEGTSNPNLYWYRQAAGRGLQLLFYSVGIGQISSEVPQNLSASRPQDRQFILSSKKLLLSDSGFYLCAWRTGWSNEKLFFGSGTQLSVL.

V and J are TRBV6-2 or TRBV6-3 and TRBJ1-4; TRBD1 aligns across 7 bases. Looked up from germline, CDR1 is MNHEY and CDR2 is SVGEGT. This CDR3 contains 16 residues. The V segment lost 2 bases and the J segment 5 bases; nucleotides outside the gene matches: 8. The CDR3 sequence is CASSYLHRGQNEKLFF. The CDR3 DNA sequence: TGTGCCAGCAGTTACCTTCACAGGGGTCAGAATGAAAAACTGTTTTTT.

J is TRBJ1-2 and V is TRBV5-1; a weak D match, TRBD1 (5 bases). Trimming left V 2 bases short and J 7 bases short, with 9 bases between. Germline CDR1 SGHRS, CDR2 YFSETQ. This CDR3 comprises 12 residues. CDR3 sequence reads: CASSFRQGGYTF. CDR3 DNA: TGCGCCAGCAGCTTTCGGCAGGGTGGCTACACCTTC.

The chain carries TRBV5-1 and TRBJ2-3, with a tentative D call TRBD1 (6 bases). V was trimmed by 0 bases and J by 5 bases, leaving 10 bases between them. The germline gives CDR1 SGHRS, CDR2 YFSETQ. The CDR3 length is 14 residues. The CDR3 sequence is CASSLDQGKDTQYF. The CDR3 nucleotides are TGCGCCAGCAGCTTGGACCAGGGGAAAGATACGCAGTATTTT.

The table lists this clone with a count of one. The chain employs TRBV28 and TRBJ1-2; D perhaps matches TRBD1 (6 bases). Trimming stripped 7 bases from V and 7 bases from J, with 19 bases between. The germline gives CDR1 MDHEN, CDR2 SYDVKM. The CDR3 extends over 14 amino acids. DNA of the CDR3: TGTGCCAGCACCCGAACGGCAGGGGCAGGTGGCTACACCTTC. Its translation: CASTRTAGAGGYTF.

This chain joins TRBV27 and TRBJ2-1; D is unresolved. Per the germline V gene, CDR1 is MNHEY and CDR2 is SMNVEV (reference sequence). V was cut by 3 bases and J by 0 bases, with 9 bases left in between. The CDR3 has 15 amino acids. In DNA form, the CDR3 reads TGTGCCAGCAGTTTCATCGGCGGCTCCTACAATGAGCAGTTCTTC. Encoded protein: CASSFIGGSYNEQFF.

The gene calls are TRBV2 and TRBJ2-1; D may be TRBD2 (6 bases). Trimming removed 7 bases from V and 6 bases from J, with 16 bases in between. This CDR3 spans 14 amino acids. The germline CDR1 and CDR2 sequences are SNHLY and FYNNEI. The CDR3 DNA is TGTGCCAGCATTGTCATCGGGGGAGGCAATGAGCAGTTCTTC. This sequence encodes CASIVIGGGNEQFF.

The V call is TRBV3-1 (or the pseudogene TRBV3-2), the J call TRBJ1-6; D gene uncertain. V lost 3 bases to trimming and J lost 8 bases, with 11 bases between them. In germline, CDR1 is LGHDT, CDR2 YNNKEL (reference sequence). This CDR3 has 14 amino acids. This chain's CDR3 is CASSQRGGHSPLHF. In DNA, the CDR3 is TGTGCCAGCAGCCAGCGCGGAGGGCATTCACCCCTCCACTTT.

V is TRBV19 and J is TRBJ2-1, with 7 bases lining up with TRBD2. Trimming cost V 1 base and J 3 bases; bases outside gene matches: 6. Germline V gene lookup returns CDR1 LNHDA and CDR2 SQIVND (reference sequence). The CDR3 loop spans 16 amino acids. CDR3 sequence (DNA): TGTGCCAGTAGTATAGCCTGGGAGGGAGTCTACAATGAGCAGTTCTTC. The encoded protein is CASSIAWEGVYNEQFF.

The genes are TRBV18 and TRBJ1-2; 10 bases map to TRBD1. This CDR3 region has 16 residues. The V gene's germline CDR1 is KGHSH and CDR2 LQKENI. V lost 3 bases and J lost 6; bases outside the gene matches: 10. The chain's CDR3 is CASSPVEGQGKDGYTF. The CDR3 DNA reads TGTGCCAGCTCACCCGTAGAGGGACAGGGGAAAGATGGCTACACCTTC.

This sequence joins TRBV19 and TRBJ1-4; a weak D match, TRBD1 (5 bases). The CDR3 length is 16 residues. Germline CDR1 and CDR2: LNHDA and SQIVND (reference sequence). V was cut by 9 bases and J by 4 bases, with 21 bases left in between. This chain's CDR3 is CARAGYGVELNEKLFF. The CDR3, as DNA: TGTGCCAGGGCAGGGTATGGGGTTGAGCTTAATGAAAAACTGTTTTTT.

The chain couples TRBV30 to TRBJ1-2; maybe TRBD1 (5 bases). CDR1 and CDR2 from the germline V gene are GTSNPN and SVGIG (reference sequence). Trimming shortened V by 3 bases and J by 5 bases, and 13 bases separated the two germline ends. The length of the CDR3 is 13 residues. CDR3 coding DNA: TGTGCCTGGAGAGAATCCAGGGAATATGGCTACACCTTC. Protein: CAWRESREYGYTF.

The J gene is TRBJ2-7, the V gene TRBV10-2; TRBD1 matches at 7 bases. The CDR3 spans 14 residues. Germline CDR1 is WSHSY and CDR2 is SAAADI. Trimming took 7 bases from V and 3 from J; bases not matched to a gene: 9. CDR3 sequence reads: CASTAGTDNYEQYF. CDR3 coding DNA: TGCGCCAGCACAGCCGGGACAGATAACTACGAGCAGTACTTC.

This clone was seen once. V is TRBV11-2 and J is TRBJ2-7; 8 bases agree with TRBD1. The junction had 11 bases not matched to a gene; V was cut back by 5 bases and J by 5 bases. Germline V gene lookup returns CDR1 SGHAT and CDR2 FQNNGV. This CDR3 contains 15 residues. Written as DNA, the CDR3 is TGTGCCAGCAGCCCCGTCAGGGGGCCGGCAAACGAGCAGTACTTC. Translating it yields CASSPVRGPANEQYF.

The chain combines TRBV13 with TRBJ2-3; 9 nucleotides line up with TRBD2. Trimming cost V 5 bases and J 1 base; bases outside gene matches: 7. Germline V gives CDR1 PRHDT, CDR2 FYEKMQ (reference sequence). The CDR3 length is 16 residues. The CDR3 bases are TGTGCCAGCAGCACTAGAAGACTAGCGGGCACAGATACGCAGTATTTT. Its protein product is CASSTRRLAGTDTQYF. The complete variable domain, with remaining parts taken from reference TRBV13 and TRBJ2-3, reads AAGVIQSPRHLIKEKRETATLKCYPIPRHDTVYWYQQGPGQDPQFLISFYEKMQSDKGSIPDRFSAQQFSDYHSELNMSSLELGDSALYFCASSTRRLAGTDTQYFGPGTRLTVL.